The rows below give T cell receptor beta chains drawn from one sample of a study of T-cell memory formation after mild COVID-19. MiXCR was run by TCRdb on the 5' RACE reads, yielding one entry per CDR3 protein. The repertoire holds around 440,000 distinct CDR3 sequences, with 15% to 20% as singletons. The material sequenced was PBMCs or a T cell subset sorted from them (not recorded which). These receptors originate from an adult woman who had mild COVID-19 (a few samples of this study predate the infection). Cell type and time point are not known. Each CDR3 is given with its conserved first and last residue. A D gene is named only where the DNA matches it firmly. Not every row has a clone size; where given, it reads once, few, many or a size class.

J: TRBJ1-2
D: TRBD1
V: TRBV12-3/TRBV12-4
length: 16
size: .
DNA: TGTGCCAGCCGGGCCGAGGGGACAGGGGGCGACTATGGCTACACCTTC
CDR3: CASRAEGTGGDYGYTF

J: TRBJ2-3
D: .
V: TRBV28
length: 12
size: few
DNA: TGTGCCAGCGAAGAAAGCACAGATACGCAGTATTTT
CDR3: CASEESTDTQYF

J: TRBJ2-1
D: .
V: TRBV12-3/TRBV12-4
length: 11
size: few
DNA: TGTGCCAGCAGGGCGGACAATGAGCAGTTCTTC
CDR3: CASRADNEQFF

J: TRBJ1-6
D: .
V: TRBV11-2
length: 16
size: .
DNA: TGTGCCAGCAGCCTTCTCAGTCTAGCCCTAGGGTCACCCCTCCACTTT
CDR3: CASSLLSLALGSPLHF

J: TRBJ1-2
D: TRBD1
V: TRBV19
length: 13
size: few
DNA: TGTGCCAGACTACAGGGGCGATACTATGGCTACACCTTC
CDR3: CARLQGRYYGYTF

J: TRBJ1-5
D: .
V: TRBV7-9
length: 14
size: few
DNA: TGTGCCAGCAGCTTCGAGACTAGCAATCAGCCCCAGCATTTT
CDR3: CASSFETSNQPQHF

J: TRBJ2-7
D: TRBD1
V: TRBV5-5
length: 15
size: .
DNA: TGTGCCAGCAGCCCTAAGACAGGGCCCTGGGGGGAGCAGTACTTC
CDR3: CASSPKTGPWGEQYF

J: TRBJ2-3
D: .
V: TRBV12-3/TRBV12-4
length: 11
size: few
DNA: TGTGCCAGCAGGCTAGGAGATACGCAGTATTTT
CDR3: CASRLGDTQYF

J: TRBJ2-7
D: .
V: TRBV3-1
length: 13
size: few
DNA: TGTGCCAGCAGCCAAGCCCCCCGGGCCGAGCAGTACTTC
CDR3: CASSQAPRAEQYF

J: TRBJ1-2
D: TRBD1
V: TRBV7-9
length: 14
size: .
DNA: TGTGCCAGCAGTCCCGCAGAGGGGGCCTATGGCTACACCTTC
CDR3: CASSPAEGAYGYTF

J: TRBJ1-1
D: .
V: TRBV20-1
length: 15
size: .
DNA: TGCAGTGCTAGAGGATTTCTACTAGGAAGCACTGAAGCTTTCTTT
CDR3: CSARGFLLGSTEAFF

J: TRBJ1-1
D: TRBD1
V: TRBV5-5
length: 14
size: .
DNA: TGTGCCAGCAGCTTGGAGGGACAGGCTACTGAAGCTTTCTTT
CDR3: CASSLEGQATEAFF

J: TRBJ2-1
D: TRBD2
V: TRBV11-2
length: 15
size: .
DNA: TGTGCCAGCAGCCCCATAGCGGGCCGGGAGAATGAGCAGTTCTTC
CDR3: CASSPIAGRENEQFF

J: TRBJ1-1
D: .
V: TRBV7-2
length: 15
size: .
DNA: TGTGCCAGCAGCTTAGTCGGGGGGCTCTACACTGAAGCTTTCTTT
CDR3: CASSLVGGLYTEAFF

J: TRBJ1-1
D: .
V: TRBV27
length: 13
size: .
DNA: TGTGCCAGCAGTTTATTAGGGGGGAGCGGAGCTTTCTTT
CDR3: CASSLLGGSGAFF

J: TRBJ1-1
D: .
V: TRBV19
length: 14
size: few
DNA: TGTGCCAGTAGCCATCTTGGGGGTTCCACTGAAGCTTTCTTT
CDR3: CASSHLGGSTEAFF

J: TRBJ1-1
D: .
V: TRBV20-1
length: 15
size: .
DNA: TGCAGTGCTAGAGATCACGGACGACCGAACACTGAAGCTTTCTTT
CDR3: CSARDHGRPNTEAFF

J: TRBJ2-7
D: TRBD2
V: TRBV9
length: 13
size: .
DNA: TGTGCCAGCAGCTCCGGGGGGGGCGACGAGCAGTACTTC
CDR3: CASSSGGGDEQYF

J: TRBJ2-5
D: TRBD2
V: TRBV7-2
length: 19
size: .
DNA: TGTGCCAGCAGCTCCGACCGGGGCGTACTAGCGGGGGGCCGCAGGGCCCAGTACTTC
CDR3: CASSSDRGVLAGGRRAQYF

J: TRBJ2-3
D: .
V: TRBV12-3/TRBV12-4
length: 12
size: few
DNA: TGTGCCAGCAGTTGGCGGGCAGATACGCAGTATTTT
CDR3: CASSWRADTQYF

J: TRBJ2-5
D: .
V: TRBV2
length: 13
size: .
DNA: TGTGCCAGCGGCGGTACGAGTGGAGAGACCCAGTACTTC
CDR3: CASGGTSGETQYF

J: TRBJ1-2
D: .
V: TRBV12-3/TRBV12-4
length: 13
size: many
DNA: TGTGCCAGCAGCCCGGACAGTCGCTATGGCTACACCTTC
CDR3: CASSPDSRYGYTF

J: TRBJ2-5
D: .
V: TRBV13
length: 16
size: .
DNA: TGTGCCAGCAGCTTAGAAGGCAATTTGGACGGTGAGACCCAGTACTTC
CDR3: CASSLEGNLDGETQYF

J: TRBJ2-7
D: TRBD1
V: TRBV9
length: 13
size: .
DNA: TGTGCCAGCGGAGGGACAGGGGGCCACGAGCAGTACTTC
CDR3: CASGGTGGHEQYF

J: TRBJ2-5
D: .
V: TRBV25-1
length: 14
size: .
DNA: TGTGCCAGTTCCGGACGGTTGTACCAAGAGACCCAGTACTTC
CDR3: CASSGRLYQETQYF

J: TRBJ2-5
D: .
V: TRBV4-3
length: 13
size: .
DNA: TGCGCCAGCAGCCAAGGAAGGGCAAAGACCCAGTACTTC
CDR3: CASSQGRAKTQYF

J: TRBJ2-2
D: .
V: TRBV7-8
length: 16
size: few
DNA: TGTGCCAGCAGCCCTACACGGACACTGAACACCGGGGAGCTGTTTTTT
CDR3: CASSPTRTLNTGELFF

J: TRBJ2-3
D: TRBD2
V: TRBV24-1
length: 15
size: many
DNA: TGTGCCACCAGATCAGGACTAGCGGGAGCAGATACGCAGTATTTT
CDR3: CATRSGLAGADTQYF

J: TRBJ2-3
D: .
V: TRBV4-3
length: 15
size: few
DNA: TGCGCCAGCAGCCACGGTCTTGGGGCCACAGATACGCAGTATTTT
CDR3: CASSHGLGATDTQYF

J: TRBJ1-5
D: .
V: TRBV29-1
length: 13
size: once
DNA: TGCAGCGTTTTCATGGGGACGGATCAGCCCCAGCATTTT
CDR3: CSVFMGTDQPQHF

J: TRBJ2-7
D: TRBD1
V: TRBV30
length: 13
size: few
DNA: TGCGGCTCCGGGACAGGTAGCTCCTACGAGCAGTACTTC
CDR3: CGSGTGSSYEQYF

J: TRBJ1-6
D: .
V: TRBV6-5
length: 16
size: few
DNA: TGTGCCAGCAGTTACAGGATGTCATCCTATAATTCACCCCTCCACTTT
CDR3: CASSYRMSSYNSPLHF

J: TRBJ1-1
D: .
V: TRBV6-5
length: 16
size: .
DNA: TGTGCCAGCAGTTATCACAGTGAAACCATGAACACTGAAGCTTTCTTT
CDR3: CASSYHSETMNTEAFF

J: TRBJ2-7
D: .
V: TRBV29-1
length: 14
size: .
DNA: TGCAGCGTTGAAGGGGGACATCCCTCCTACGAGCAGTACTTC
CDR3: CSVEGGHPSYEQYF

J: TRBJ2-2
D: TRBD1
V: TRBV6-5
length: 19
size: .
DNA: TGTGCCAGCAGTTACGCACAGGGGCTTTTGGCTGGGCTCCCCGGGGAGCTGTTTTTT
CDR3: CASSYAQGLLAGLPGELFF

J: TRBJ2-3
D: .
V: TRBV6-5
length: 14
size: .
DNA: TGTGCCAGCAGTTCTATGGGGATTGCGGATACGCAGTATTTT
CDR3: CASSSMGIADTQYF

J: TRBJ2-5
D: .
V: TRBV7-2
length: 13
size: .
DNA: TGTGCCAGCAGCTTGTGGAGGCAAGAGACCCAGTACTTC
CDR3: CASSLWRQETQYF

J: TRBJ1-5
D: TRBD1
V: TRBV15
length: 15
size: .
DNA: TGTGCCACCAGCAGAGGGGACAGGTTCAATCAGCCCCAGCATTTT
CDR3: CATSRGDRFNQPQHF

J: TRBJ1-4
D: .
V: TRBV5-6
length: 17
size: few
DNA: TGTGCCAGCAGCTTCGGTTTTGGGACGGGGGCAGATGAAAAACTGTTTTTT
CDR3: CASSFGFGTGADEKLFF

J: TRBJ2-5
D: TRBD2
V: TRBV9
length: 17
size: .
DNA: TGTGCCAGCAGCCAACCCTTGGCGGGGGAGACGGAGGAGACCCAGTACTTC
CDR3: CASSQPLAGETEETQYF

J: TRBJ1-3
D: .
V: TRBV18
length: 17
size: many
DNA: TGTGCCAGCTCCCCTACGGGACTTCTGAGCTCTGGAAACACCATATATTTT
CDR3: CASSPTGLLSSGNTIYF

J: TRBJ1-1
D: .
V: TRBV29-1
length: 13
size: many
DNA: TGCAGCGCCTTAGGGGGGCGTGGGACTGAAGCTTTCTTT
CDR3: CSALGGRGTEAFF

J: TRBJ2-7
D: .
V: TRBV12-3/TRBV12-4
length: 14
size: .
DNA: TGTGCCAGCAGTTCAGATGGACCGCACTACGAGCAGTACTTC
CDR3: CASSSDGPHYEQYF

J: TRBJ1-2
D: TRBD1
V: TRBV3-1
length: 15
size: .
DNA: TGTGCCAGCAGCCAGATGGGACAGGGGGCCTATGGCTACACCTTC
CDR3: CASSQMGQGAYGYTF

J: TRBJ1-1
D: .
V: TRBV4-2
length: 17
size: few
DNA: TGTGCCAGCAGCCAAGAAAACAGGCGTTTATTGAACACTGAAGCTTTCTTT
CDR3: CASSQENRRLLNTEAFF

J: TRBJ2-7
D: .
V: TRBV7-9
length: 14
size: few
DNA: TGTGCCAGCAGCTTGACTGCAACCGCCTACGAGCAGTACTTC
CDR3: CASSLTATAYEQYF

J: TRBJ2-1
D: .
V: TRBV5-1
length: 18
size: .
DNA: TGCGCCAGCAGCTTGGCCTGGGTTCGCGGGGGCGCGGGCGATGAGCAGTTCTTC
CDR3: CASSLAWVRGGAGDEQFF

J: TRBJ2-1
D: TRBD2
V: TRBV4-2
length: 17
size: .
DNA: TGTGCCAGCAGCCCAACTGCGCTAGCGGGGGGGTACTTGGCTCCGTTCTTC
CDR3: CASSPTALAGGYLAPFF

J: TRBJ2-7
D: .
V: TRBV14
length: 15
size: .
DNA: TGTGCCAGCAGCCACTCTCCCGGTGGTTCCTACGAGCAGTACTTC
CDR3: CASSHSPGGSYEQYF

J: TRBJ2-7
D: TRBD2
V: TRBV4-3
length: 16
size: few
DNA: TGCGCCAGCGTTCCCGGCCTAGCGGGAGGGCCCAACGAGCAGTACTTC
CDR3: CASVPGLAGGPNEQYF

J: TRBJ1-1
D: .
V: TRBV20-1
length: 14
size: .
DNA: TGCAGTGCTAGAGACAGGGGAAGGACGGCTGAAGCTTTCTTT
CDR3: CSARDRGRTAEAFF